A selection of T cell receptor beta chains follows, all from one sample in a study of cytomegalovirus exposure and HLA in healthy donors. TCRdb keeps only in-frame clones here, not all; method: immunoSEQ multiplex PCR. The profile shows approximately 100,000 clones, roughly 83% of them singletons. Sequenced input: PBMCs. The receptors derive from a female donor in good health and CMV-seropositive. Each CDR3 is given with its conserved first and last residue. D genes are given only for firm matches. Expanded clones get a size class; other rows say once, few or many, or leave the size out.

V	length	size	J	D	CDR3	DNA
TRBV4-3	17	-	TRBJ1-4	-	CASSQESWPPTNEKLFF	TGCGCCAGCAGCCAAGAATCATGGCCCCCAACTAATGAAAAACTGTTTTTT
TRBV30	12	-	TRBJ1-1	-	CAWTHMNTEAFF	TGTGCCTGGACCCACATGAACACTGAAGCTTTCTTT
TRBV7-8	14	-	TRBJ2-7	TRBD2	CASSKEGLAYEQYF	TGTGCCAGCAGCAAGGAGGGACTAGCCTACGAGCAGTACTTC
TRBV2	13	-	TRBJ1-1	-	CASSPGQNTEAFF	TGTGCCAGCAGTCCGGGACAGAACACTGAAGCTTTCTTT
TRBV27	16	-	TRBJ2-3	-	CASTSWGQFGTDTQYF	TGTGCCAGCACCTCCTGGGGGCAATTTGGGACAGATACGCAGTATTTT
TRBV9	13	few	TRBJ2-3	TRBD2	CASSVVTSGTQYF	TGTGCCAGCAGCGTAGTAACTAGCGGTACGCAGTATTTT
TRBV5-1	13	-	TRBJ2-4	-	CASSGGAGNSQYF	TGCGCCAGCAGCGGGGGGGCTGGAAACAGTCAGTACTTC
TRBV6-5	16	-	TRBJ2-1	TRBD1	CASSSPRDRAGNEQFF	TGTGCCAGCAGTTCCCCAAGGGACAGGGCGGGCAATGAGCAGTTCTTC
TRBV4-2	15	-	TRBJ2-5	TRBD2	CASSQETSGQETQYF	TGTGCCAGCAGCCAAGAGACTAGCGGACAAGAGACCCAGTACTTC
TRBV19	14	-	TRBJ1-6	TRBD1	CASAPGQGNSPLHF	TGTGCCAGCGCCCCGGGACAGGGGAACTCACCCCTCCACTTT
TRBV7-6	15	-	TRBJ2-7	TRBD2	CASSSLAAAYYEQYF	TGTGCCAGCAGCTCTCTAGCGGCGGCCTACTACGAGCAGTACTTC
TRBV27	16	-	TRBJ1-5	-	CASSLGPMVSNQPQHF	TGTGCCAGCAGTTTAGGCCCAATGGTTAGCAATCAGCCCCAGCATTTT
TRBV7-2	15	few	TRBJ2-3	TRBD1	CASNLRQGSTDTQYF	TGTGCCAGCAACTTAAGACAGGGCAGCACAGATACGCAGTATTTT
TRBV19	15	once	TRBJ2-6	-	CASSNWGTGANGLTF	TGTGCCAGTAGTAACTGGGGGACTGGGGCCAACGGCCTGACTTTC
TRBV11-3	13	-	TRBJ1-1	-	CASSLGGNTEAFF	TGTGCCAGCAGCTTGGGAGGAAACACTGAAGCTTTCTTT
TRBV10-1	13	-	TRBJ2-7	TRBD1	CASSASAGGEQYF	TGCGCCAGCAGTGCGTCGGCAGGGGGCGAGCAGTACTTC
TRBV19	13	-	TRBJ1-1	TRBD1	CASRTGGSTEAFF	TGTGCCAGTAGAACAGGGGGGAGCACTGAAGCTTTCTTT
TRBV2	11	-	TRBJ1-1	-	CASMGAVEAFF	TGTGCCAGCATGGGGGCAGTTGAAGCTTTCTTT
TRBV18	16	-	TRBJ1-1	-	CASSPSPRSLNTEAFF	TGTGCCAGCTCACCGTCCCCCAGGTCCTTGAACACTGAAGCTTTCTTT
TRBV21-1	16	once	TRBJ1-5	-	CASSRGRPYSNQPQHF	TGTGCCAGCAGCAGGGGGCGACCTTATAGCAATCAGCCCCAGCATTTT
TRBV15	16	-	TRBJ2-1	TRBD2	CATSLGGAGAYNEQFF	TGTGCCACCAGCCTGGGAGGAGCGGGGGCATACAATGAGCAGTTCTTC
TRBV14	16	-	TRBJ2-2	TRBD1	CASSRRDRRYTGELFF	TGTGCCAGCAGCCGTAGGGACAGGAGATACACCGGGGAGCTGTTTTTT
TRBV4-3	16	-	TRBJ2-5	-	CASSPTGSLYAGAQYF	TGCGCCAGCAGCCCCACCGGATCCCTCTATGCCGGGGCCCAGTACTTC
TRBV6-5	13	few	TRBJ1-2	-	CASYPGGSYGYTF	TGTGCCAGCTATCCCGGCGGGAGCTATGGCTACACCTTC
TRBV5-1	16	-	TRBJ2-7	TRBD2	CASSYAGRPQYYEQYF	TGCGCCAGCAGCTACGCCGGGAGGCCTCAATACTACGAGCAGTACTTC
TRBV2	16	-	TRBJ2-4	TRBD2	CASSEGLAGAKNSQYF	TGTGCCAGCAGTGAAGGGCTAGCGGGAGCCAAAAACAGTCAGTACTTC
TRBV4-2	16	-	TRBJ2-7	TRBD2	CASSQVDGGARYEQYF	TGTGCCAGCAGCCAAGTGGACGGGGGGGCCCGCTACGAGCAGTACTTC
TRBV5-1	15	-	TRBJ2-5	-	CASSLVGEGMKTQYF	TGCGCCAGCAGCTTAGTGGGAGAGGGTATGAAGACCCAGTACTTC
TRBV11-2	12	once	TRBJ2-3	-	CASSLAGDTQYF	TGTGCCAGCAGCTTGGCGGGCGATACGCAGTATTTT
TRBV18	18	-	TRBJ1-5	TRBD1	CASSPRSGDRGGGQPQHF	TGTGCCAGCTCACCACGCTCCGGGGACAGGGGGGGCGGGCAGCCCCAGCATTTT
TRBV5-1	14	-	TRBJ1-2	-	CASSFLGRYYGYTF	TGCGCCAGCAGCTTCTTGGGGCGCTACTATGGCTACACCTTC
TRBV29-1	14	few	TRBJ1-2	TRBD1	CSATPPTGLSVYTF	TGCAGCGCCACTCCCCCGACAGGGTTAAGTGTCTACACCTTC
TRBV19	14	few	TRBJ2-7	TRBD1	CASSRTGGLNEQYF	TGTGCCAGTAGTAGGACAGGGGGCTTAAACGAGCAGTACTTC
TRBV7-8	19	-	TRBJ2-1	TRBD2	CASSLLGTSGVISYNEQFF	TGTGCCAGCAGCTTACTCGGGACTAGCGGGGTGATATCCTACAATGAGCAGTTCTTC
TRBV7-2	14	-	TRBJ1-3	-	CASGGVSSGNTIYF	TGTGCCAGCGGGGGGGTGTCCTCTGGAAACACCATATATTTT
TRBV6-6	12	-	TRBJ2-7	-	CASTGAGGKQYF	TGTGCCAGCACAGGGGCAGGGGGGAAGCAGTACTTC
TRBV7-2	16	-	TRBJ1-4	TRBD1	CASSLATGATNEKLFF	TGTGCCAGCAGCTTAGCGACAGGGGCAACTAATGAAAAACTGTTTTTT
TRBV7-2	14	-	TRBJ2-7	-	CASSSGLTGYEQYF	TGTGCCAGCAGCTCGGGACTGACGGGCTACGAGCAGTACTTC
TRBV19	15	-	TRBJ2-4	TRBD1	CASSLARGLRNIQYF	TGTGCCAGTAGCCTGGCAAGGGGGCTTAGAAACATTCAGTACTTC